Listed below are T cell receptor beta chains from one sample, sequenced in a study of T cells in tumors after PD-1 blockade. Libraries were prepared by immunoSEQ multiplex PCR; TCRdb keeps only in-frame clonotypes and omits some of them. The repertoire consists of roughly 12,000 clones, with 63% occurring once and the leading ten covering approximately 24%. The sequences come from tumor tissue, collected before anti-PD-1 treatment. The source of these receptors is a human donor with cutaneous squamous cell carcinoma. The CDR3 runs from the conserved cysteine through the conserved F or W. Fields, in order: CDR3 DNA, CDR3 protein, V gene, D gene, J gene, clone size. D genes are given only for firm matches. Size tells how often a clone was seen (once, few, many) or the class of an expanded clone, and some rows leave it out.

cdr3_nt: TGTGCCAGCAGGCTGACAGGGGATCAGCCCCAGCATTTT; cdr3_aa: CASRLTGDQPQHF; v_call: TRBV12-3/TRBV12-4; d_call: TRBD1; j_call: TRBJ1-5; clone_size: .
cdr3_nt: TGTGCCAGCAGTTTATCGAAGTTGACTAGCGGGGGCAATGAGCAGTTCTTC; cdr3_aa: CASSLSKLTSGGNEQFF; v_call: TRBV27; d_call: TRBD2; j_call: TRBJ2-1; clone_size: .
cdr3_nt: TGTGCCAGCAGTTTTATGGTTTCGAACACTGAAGCTTTCTTT; cdr3_aa: CASSFMVSNTEAFF; v_call: TRBV28; d_call: .; j_call: TRBJ1-1; clone_size: .
cdr3_nt: TGTGCCAGCAGCAATGCCCAACAGGATGGGAATGAAAAACTGTTTTTT; cdr3_aa: CASSNAQQDGNEKLFF; v_call: TRBV7-2; d_call: .; j_call: TRBJ1-4; clone_size: .
cdr3_nt: TGCAAAACAGGGGAGAACACTGAAGCTTTCTTT; cdr3_aa: CKTGENTEAFF; v_call: TRBV20-1; d_call: TRBD1; j_call: TRBJ1-1; clone_size: .
cdr3_nt: TGTGCCAGCAGTGCGTGGACAGGGGCATTTCAGCCCCAGCATTTT; cdr3_aa: CASSAWTGAFQPQHF; v_call: TRBV6-2/TRBV6-3; d_call: TRBD1; j_call: TRBJ1-5; clone_size: .
cdr3_nt: TGTGCCAGCAGCTTCGGCGGAACCTACGAGCAGTACTTC; cdr3_aa: CASSFGGTYEQYF; v_call: TRBV11-3; d_call: .; j_call: TRBJ2-7; clone_size: .
cdr3_nt: TGTGCCAGCAGTGACTCCAGGATAAATTCACCCCTCCACTTT; cdr3_aa: CASSDSRINSPLHF; v_call: TRBV6-4; d_call: .; j_call: TRBJ1-6; clone_size: .
cdr3_nt: TGTGCCAGCAGTTTGGAGCATCCTGGCGGGCAGTACTTC; cdr3_aa: CASSLEHPGGQYF; v_call: TRBV12-3/TRBV12-4; d_call: .; j_call: TRBJ2-7; clone_size: .
cdr3_nt: TGCGCCAGCAGCCTGCGTTTAAACAGGGTGACCGGGGAGCTGTTTTTT; cdr3_aa: CASSLRLNRVTGELFF; v_call: TRBV5-1; d_call: .; j_call: TRBJ2-2; clone_size: .
cdr3_nt: TGTGCCAGCAGCGGGGAGGGCATCTTGCAAGAGACCCAGTACTTC; cdr3_aa: CASSGEGILQETQYF; v_call: TRBV21-1; d_call: .; j_call: TRBJ2-5; clone_size: .
cdr3_nt: TGTGCCAGTAGAAGGACTAGCGGGAGTGATACGCAGTATTTT; cdr3_aa: CASRRTSGSDTQYF; v_call: TRBV19; d_call: TRBD2; j_call: TRBJ2-3; clone_size: .
cdr3_nt: TGCGCCAGCAGCCAAGATGCCAGGGCCTACAATGAGCAGTTCTTC; cdr3_aa: CASSQDARAYNEQFF; v_call: TRBV4-1; d_call: .; j_call: TRBJ2-1; clone_size: .
cdr3_nt: TGTGCCAGCAGCTTACAACGGATTTATGGCTACACCTTC; cdr3_aa: CASSLQRIYGYTF; v_call: TRBV7-2; d_call: .; j_call: TRBJ1-2; clone_size: few
cdr3_nt: TGTGCCAGCAGCCAATACAGCGGGGGGGCCAACAATGAGCAGTTCTTC; cdr3_aa: CASSQYSGGANNEQFF; v_call: TRBV4-2; d_call: TRBD2; j_call: TRBJ2-1; clone_size: .
cdr3_nt: TGTGCCAGCAGAGCAACAGGGCTTAACTATGGCTACACCTTC; cdr3_aa: CASRATGLNYGYTF; v_call: TRBV28; d_call: .; j_call: TRBJ1-2; clone_size: .
cdr3_nt: TGTGCCAGCGCCTTATCGGGACAGACAGAAGCTTTCTTT; cdr3_aa: CASALSGQTEAFF; v_call: TRBV7-3; d_call: TRBD1; j_call: TRBJ1-1; clone_size: .
cdr3_nt: TGTGCCAGCAGCCAAGGGACAGCAAACACCGGGGAGCTGTTTTTT; cdr3_aa: CASSQGTANTGELFF; v_call: TRBV3-1/TRBV3-2; d_call: .; j_call: TRBJ2-2; clone_size: medium-sized
cdr3_nt: TGTGCCAGCAGTTTATCCCTTACCACCGGGCACGAGCAGTACTTC; cdr3_aa: CASSLSLTTGHEQYF; v_call: TRBV27; d_call: .; j_call: TRBJ2-7; clone_size: few
cdr3_nt: TGTGCCAGCGTACATTTCTCTGAAGCTTTCTTT; cdr3_aa: CASVHFSEAFF; v_call: TRBV6-5; d_call: .; j_call: TRBJ1-1; clone_size: .
cdr3_nt: TGTGCCAGCAGCCGGACACGGTTGGGTGAGACCCAGTACTTC; cdr3_aa: CASSRTRLGETQYF; v_call: TRBV11-2; d_call: .; j_call: TRBJ2-5; clone_size: few
cdr3_nt: TGTGCCAGTAGAATCGGAGGGCTACCCTATGGCTACACCTTC; cdr3_aa: CASRIGGLPYGYTF; v_call: TRBV19; d_call: .; j_call: TRBJ1-2; clone_size: .
cdr3_nt: TGTGCCAGCAGCTTTGGAGCGGGGGTCGAGACCCAGTACTTC; cdr3_aa: CASSFGAGVETQYF; v_call: TRBV11-2; d_call: TRBD2; j_call: TRBJ2-5; clone_size: medium-sized
cdr3_nt: TGTGCTAGCAGCTCCCCGGGGGGAGCTGATACCGGGGAGCTGTTTTTT; cdr3_aa: CASSSPGGADTGELFF; v_call: TRBV7-7; d_call: TRBD2; j_call: TRBJ2-2; clone_size: .
cdr3_nt: TGCGCCAGCAGCCGTAGGCCAGGAGGTGGGGATACGCAGTATTTT; cdr3_aa: CASSRRPGGGDTQYF; v_call: TRBV4-3; d_call: .; j_call: TRBJ2-3; clone_size: .
cdr3_nt: TGTGCCAGCAGTGAATCGAACGGCTACGAGCAGTACTTC; cdr3_aa: CASSESNGYEQYF; v_call: TRBV25-1; d_call: .; j_call: TRBJ2-7; clone_size: .
cdr3_nt: TGTGCCAGCAGCCCCCAAGGACAGGGTGGTGGAAACACCATATATTTT; cdr3_aa: CASSPQGQGGGNTIYF; v_call: TRBV9; d_call: TRBD1; j_call: TRBJ1-3; clone_size: once
cdr3_nt: TGTGCCAGCAGTTGGACGGGAGACACTGAAGCTTTCTTT; cdr3_aa: CASSWTGDTEAFF; v_call: TRBV27; d_call: .; j_call: TRBJ1-1; clone_size: .
cdr3_nt: TGTGCCAGCTCACTGGGGGGACCGAGAAACACTGAAGCTTTCTTT; cdr3_aa: CASSLGGPRNTEAFF; v_call: TRBV18; d_call: .; j_call: TRBJ1-1; clone_size: .
cdr3_nt: TGTGCCAGCACCTGGCGGGGGGGCACAGATACGCAGTATTTT; cdr3_aa: CASTWRGGTDTQYF; v_call: TRBV5-4; d_call: TRBD2; j_call: TRBJ2-3; clone_size: .
cdr3_nt: TGCGCCAGCAGCTTGGCCACTGCCCATGGTAGGGACGAGCAGTACTTC; cdr3_aa: CASSLATAHGRDEQYF; v_call: TRBV5-1; d_call: .; j_call: TRBJ2-7; clone_size: .
cdr3_nt: TGCGCCAGCAGCCGCACACTACAGGGGGACGCCTACAATGAGCAGTTCTTC; cdr3_aa: CASSRTLQGDAYNEQFF; v_call: TRBV4-1; d_call: TRBD1; j_call: TRBJ2-1; clone_size: .
cdr3_nt: TGTGCCAGCAGCCCTTGGACTAGCGGGGGAGGGTACGAGCAGTACTTC; cdr3_aa: CASSPWTSGGGYEQYF; v_call: TRBV11-3; d_call: TRBD2; j_call: TRBJ2-7; clone_size: .
cdr3_nt: TGTGCCAGCCCCCCCCCGGGACGCCCGAACGAGCAGTACTTC; cdr3_aa: CASPPPGRPNEQYF; v_call: TRBV2; d_call: .; j_call: TRBJ2-7; clone_size: few
cdr3_nt: TGTGCCAGCAGTGAGGGCAGGGGGTTCTATGGCTACACCTTC; cdr3_aa: CASSEGRGFYGYTF; v_call: TRBV6-1; d_call: TRBD1; j_call: TRBJ1-2; clone_size: .
cdr3_nt: TGTGCCAGCAGCTTGAGAAGCGATTTTACAGATACGCAGTATTTT; cdr3_aa: CASSLRSDFTDTQYF; v_call: TRBV5-6; d_call: .; j_call: TRBJ2-3; clone_size: .
cdr3_nt: TGTGCCAGTAGGTCGGGGGCAGGGGGTTCCTACGAGCAGTACTTC; cdr3_aa: CASRSGAGGSYEQYF; v_call: TRBV19; d_call: .; j_call: TRBJ2-7; clone_size: .
cdr3_nt: TGCAGCGGGTCGTCGGGGGGAGCTTACAATGAGCAGTTCTTC; cdr3_aa: CSGSSGGAYNEQFF; v_call: TRBV29-1; d_call: TRBD2; j_call: TRBJ2-1; clone_size: .
cdr3_nt: TGTGCCAGCAGGCCGGCGGGGGCGGGGACCTACGAGCAGTACTTC; cdr3_aa: CASRPAGAGTYEQYF; v_call: TRBV5-4; d_call: .; j_call: TRBJ2-7; clone_size: .
cdr3_nt: TGTGCCAGCCGCAACGCAGGGGAGACCCAGTACTTC; cdr3_aa: CASRNAGETQYF; v_call: TRBV4-2; d_call: .; j_call: TRBJ2-5; clone_size: once
cdr3_nt: TGTGCCAGCAGCTCCGGGACTAGCGGGGGGTGGATCTACGAGCAGTACTTC; cdr3_aa: CASSSGTSGGWIYEQYF; v_call: TRBV7-9; d_call: TRBD2; j_call: TRBJ2-7; clone_size: medium-sized
cdr3_nt: TGTGCCACCAGCAGGGGGGGGCAGGGGAAAAATTCACCCCTCCACTTT; cdr3_aa: CATSRGGQGKNSPLHF; v_call: TRBV15; d_call: .; j_call: TRBJ1-6; clone_size: .
cdr3_nt: TGTGCCAGCAGCTTAACACGAAGGGACAGGGAAGCTTTCTTT; cdr3_aa: CASSLTRRDREAFF; v_call: TRBV11-3; d_call: TRBD1; j_call: TRBJ1-1; clone_size: .
cdr3_nt: TGTGCCAGCAGCGTGGGATTCACTCATGAGCAGTTCTTC; cdr3_aa: CASSVGFTHEQFF; v_call: TRBV9; d_call: .; j_call: TRBJ2-1; clone_size: .
cdr3_nt: TGTGCCAGCAGCAACGCGGCTAGCACAGATACGCAGTATTTT; cdr3_aa: CASSNAASTDTQYF; v_call: TRBV7-9; d_call: .; j_call: TRBJ2-3; clone_size: .
cdr3_nt: TGTGCCAGCAGTAACGGGCCGAACTCCTATGGCTACACCTTC; cdr3_aa: CASSNGPNSYGYTF; v_call: TRBV6-5; d_call: .; j_call: TRBJ1-2; clone_size: few
cdr3_nt: TGTGCCAGCAGCTTATGGAGCAGCGGGAGGGCGGTGGAGACCCAGTACTTC; cdr3_aa: CASSLWSSGRAVETQYF; v_call: TRBV7-9; d_call: TRBD2; j_call: TRBJ2-5; clone_size: .
cdr3_nt: TGTGCCAGCAGCCTCAACAGGGGAATAGCTTTCTTT; cdr3_aa: CASSLNRGIAFF; v_call: TRBV7-8; d_call: TRBD1; j_call: TRBJ1-1; clone_size: medium-sized
cdr3_nt: TGCGCCAGCAGAAACCCAACTAGCGGGGGTTTGGTAGATACGCAGTATTTT; cdr3_aa: CASRNPTSGGLVDTQYF; v_call: TRBV10-2; d_call: TRBD2; j_call: TRBJ2-3; clone_size: .
cdr3_nt: TGCAGCGTGGCGACTAGCGGGAGGTCAGATACGCAGTATTTT; cdr3_aa: CSVATSGRSDTQYF; v_call: TRBV29-1; d_call: TRBD2; j_call: TRBJ2-3; clone_size: .
cdr3_nt: TGTGCCAGCAGCCAAGGGGGAGATACGCAGTATTTT; cdr3_aa: CASSQGGDTQYF; v_call: TRBV4-2; d_call: .; j_call: TRBJ2-3; clone_size: .
cdr3_nt: TGTGCCAGCAGCAAGGGGCCGACAATAAACTATGGCTACACCTTC; cdr3_aa: CASSKGPTINYGYTF; v_call: TRBV11-3; d_call: .; j_call: TRBJ1-2; clone_size: few
cdr3_nt: TGTGCCAGCAGTGATGGGCCTAAAGGCGGCAATCAGCCCCAGCATTTT; cdr3_aa: CASSDGPKGGNQPQHF; v_call: TRBV2; d_call: .; j_call: TRBJ1-5; clone_size: .
cdr3_nt: TGTGCCAGCAGTCCACAACCCGGGGCTAGCGGGAGTCTCAATGAGCAGTTCTTC; cdr3_aa: CASSPQPGASGSLNEQFF; v_call: TRBV27; d_call: TRBD2; j_call: TRBJ2-1; clone_size: .
cdr3_nt: TGTGCCAGCAGCGTTGGAGGTTATAGCAATCAGCCCCAGCATTTT; cdr3_aa: CASSVGGYSNQPQHF; v_call: TRBV9; d_call: .; j_call: TRBJ1-5; clone_size: few
cdr3_nt: TGTGCCAGCAGCTTAGGCGCGACAGGGGCTGGCGGGGAGCTGTTTTTT; cdr3_aa: CASSLGATGAGGELFF; v_call: TRBV7-9; d_call: TRBD1; j_call: TRBJ2-2; clone_size: .
cdr3_nt: TGTGCCAGCAGCTCCCTAGGGCGGGGTGACAATGAGCAGTTCTTC; cdr3_aa: CASSSLGRGDNEQFF; v_call: TRBV13; d_call: .; j_call: TRBJ2-1; clone_size: .
cdr3_nt: TGTGCCAGCAGCCAAGGGGGGCGGGAGCAGTTCTTC; cdr3_aa: CASSQGGREQFF; v_call: TRBV3-1/TRBV3-2; d_call: .; j_call: TRBJ2-1; clone_size: .
cdr3_nt: TGTGCCAGCAGTTCCCGACAGGGGGCCCTTTTGAACACTGAAGCTTTCTTT; cdr3_aa: CASSSRQGALLNTEAFF; v_call: TRBV27; d_call: TRBD1; j_call: TRBJ1-1; clone_size: .